This is a list of T cell receptor beta chains from one sample in a study of persistence of HIV-infected CD4 T cells. Their target antigens are unknown. Libraries were prepared by immunoSEQ multiplex PCR; TCRdb keeps only in-frame clonotypes and omits some of them. The data show roughly 41,000 clones, 80% seen once. Sequences were derived from CD4+ T cells sorted from PBMCs after approximately 20-hour stimulation, sampled from a patient who received antiretroviral therapy. These receptors were taken from an adult man with HIV who was CMV-seropositive. The CDR3 runs from the conserved cysteine through the conserved F or W. D genes are given only for firm matches. Only some rows state a clone size, as once, few, many or a class for expanded clones.

j_gene	v_gene	abundance	d_gene	CDR3nt	CDR3aa
TRBJ1-2	TRBV5-1	NA	TRBD1	TGCGCCAGCACGAGACAGGGTGACTATGGCTACACCTTC	CASTRQGDYGYTF
TRBJ1-2	TRBV7-9	NA	TRBD1	TGTGCCAGCAGCCTTCTAACCCTCGACCAGGGGGCGAAGGGCTACACCTTC	CASSLLTLDQGAKGYTF
TRBJ2-3	TRBV9	NA	NA	TGTGCCAGCACGGGGGCCCTCACAGATACGCAGTATTTT	CASTGALTDTQYF
TRBJ2-2	TRBV25-1	NA	NA	TGTGCCAGCAGTAGATACACCGGGGAGCTGTTTTTT	CASSRYTGELFF
TRBJ2-1	TRBV7-2	NA	NA	TGTGCCAGCAGCTTTCAGGGGTACAATGAGCAGTTCTTC	CASSFQGYNEQFF
TRBJ2-2	TRBV24-1	few	TRBD1	TGTGCCACCAGTGATTTACGGGACAGAGGTAACACCGGGGAGCTGTTTTTT	CATSDLRDRGNTGELFF
TRBJ2-1	TRBV2	NA	TRBD2	TGTGCCAGCAGTTCTGGCGGGGGGTACAATGAGCAGTTCTTC	CASSSGGGYNEQFF
TRBJ2-5	TRBV6-1	NA	NA	TGTGCCAGCAGTGAAAGTTCAGGCGGCCCGCCCCAGTACTTC	CASSESSGGPPQYF
TRBJ2-6	TRBV23-1	NA	NA	TGCGCCAGCCATGGGCAGTTCGCCCCTGGGGCCAACGTCCTGACTTTC	CASHGQFAPGANVLTF
TRBJ2-1	TRBV28	NA	NA	TGTGCCAGCAGTCTCCGGACTTATAGGGGTGAGCAGTTCTTC	CASSLRTYRGEQFF
TRBJ2-3	TRBV6-5	NA	NA	TGTGCCAGCATCGACCGGGAAGAGGCGGATACGCAGTATTTT	CASIDREEADTQYF
TRBJ1-5	TRBV21-1	few	NA	TGTGCCAGCAGCATCCAATGGAGGGGGATCTATAGCAATCAGCCCCAGCATTTT	CASSIQWRGIYSNQPQHF
TRBJ2-3	TRBV4-1	NA	NA	TGCGCCAGCAGCAGACTAGGTGGGGGGGGCCGGACAGATACGCAGTATTTT	CASSRLGGGGRTDTQYF
TRBJ2-3	TRBV2	NA	NA	TGTGCCAGCGAAGACACCGGCACAGATACGCAGTATTTT	CASEDTGTDTQYF
TRBJ2-7	TRBV6-5	NA	NA	TGTGCCAGCCAAGCGGAAACATACGAGCAGTACTTC	CASQAETYEQYF
TRBJ2-1	TRBV27	NA	TRBD1	TGTGCCAGCAGTGAAGGGGGCCGAGGCCAGTTCTTC	CASSEGGRGQFF
TRBJ1-4	TRBV7-8	NA	NA	TGTGCCAGCAGCGTGCGCCCCGGGACCTGGGGGGAAAAACTGTTTTTT	CASSVRPGTWGEKLFF
TRBJ2-3	TRBV9	NA	TRBD1	TGTGCCAGCAGCCCAAGACAGGGGACGAGAGATACGCAGTATTTT	CASSPRQGTRDTQYF
TRBJ1-2	TRBV7-9	NA	NA	TGTGCCAGCAGCTTTACAGGAGAAGGATACACCTTC	CASSFTGEGYTF
TRBJ1-5	TRBV6-1	few	NA	TGTGCCAGCAGTGAAGTCAGGGGACAGCCCCAGCATTTT	CASSEVRGQPQHF
TRBJ2-2	TRBV6-5	NA	TRBD1	TGTGCCAGCAGTCCCGGGACAGGGGGCCCCGGGGAGCTGTTTTTT	CASSPGTGGPGELFF
TRBJ1-2	TRBV5-1	once	TRBD1	TGCGCCAGCAGAACGGGACAGGGGACCGGAGGCTACACCTTC	CASRTGQGTGGYTF
TRBJ1-4	TRBV13	NA	NA	TGTGCCAGCAGCTTAAGGGGGGATGGTGAAAAACTGTTTTTT	CASSLRGDGEKLFF
TRBJ2-7	TRBV7-2	NA	TRBD2	TGTGCCAGCAGCCTAGCGGGGGGGCCCTACGAGCAGTACTTC	CASSLAGGPYEQYF
TRBJ1-1	TRBV7-3	NA	NA	TGTGCCAGCAGCTTAATGGGGAGGGCTGAAGCTTTCTTT	CASSLMGRAEAFF
TRBJ1-2	TRBV7-8	NA	NA	TGTGCCAGCAGCTTAGAGTTTTCGGGCAGGAACTATGGCTACACCTTC	CASSLEFSGRNYGYTF
TRBJ1-2	TRBV4-1	NA	TRBD1	TGCGCCAGCAGCCAAGTCGGACAGGGATATACTAACTATGGCTACACCTTC	CASSQVGQGYTNYGYTF
TRBJ2-5	TRBV11-3	few	TRBD1	TGTGCCAGCAGCCCCGGGACAGGGGGCGATCTTCAAGAGACCCAGTACTTC	CASSPGTGGDLQETQYF
TRBJ1-6	TRBV7-9	NA	TRBD1	TGTGCCAGCAGCAGAGGGGCAGGGGGCCAATCACCCCTCCACTTT	CASSRGAGGQSPLHF
TRBJ2-3	TRBV10-1	NA	NA	TGCGCCAGCAGTGCCCCAGGGGCCACAGATACGCAGTATTTT	CASSAPGATDTQYF
TRBJ2-3	TRBV2	NA	NA	TGTGCCAGCAGTGAGTGGTCAGGATTCACAGATACGCAGTATTTT	CASSEWSGFTDTQYF
TRBJ2-1	TRBV2	NA	TRBD2	TGTGCCAGCAGGGGGGGGGTTAGCTCCTACAATGAGCAGTTCTTC	CASRGGVSSYNEQFF
TRBJ2-5	TRBV10-3	NA	NA	TGTGCCATCAGTGTTGGGCAGGAGCAAGAGACCCAGTACTTC	CAISVGQEQETQYF
TRBJ1-2	TRBV7-8	NA	NA	TGTGCCAGCAGCTTAGCGGCGGGACTTTCGAAGGGCTACACCTTC	CASSLAAGLSKGYTF
TRBJ1-1	TRBV6-5	NA	NA	TGTGCCAGCAGTTACTCTACCAGGAACACTGAAGCTTTCTTT	CASSYSTRNTEAFF
TRBJ2-1	TRBV28	NA	NA	TGTGCCAGCAGTCCCCAGTACAATGAGCAGTTCTTC	CASSPQYNEQFF
TRBJ2-1	TRBV4-1	NA	TRBD2	TGCGCCAGCAGCCCTCTTGGGACTAGCGGGGGCCGCAGCTCCTACAATGAGCAGTTCTTC	CASSPLGTSGGRSSYNEQFF
TRBJ2-7	TRBV27	NA	NA	TGTGCCAGCAGTTTAAAGGGAGGTCTATCCTACGAGCAGTACTTC	CASSLKGGLSYEQYF
TRBJ2-3	TRBV5-1	NA	NA	TGCGCCAGCAGCTTCTCTGGGTCAGATACGCAGTATTTT	CASSFSGSDTQYF
TRBJ2-3	TRBV24-1	NA	NA	TGTGCCACCAGTGATTCCGGACCGAGCACAGATACGCAGTATTTT	CATSDSGPSTDTQYF